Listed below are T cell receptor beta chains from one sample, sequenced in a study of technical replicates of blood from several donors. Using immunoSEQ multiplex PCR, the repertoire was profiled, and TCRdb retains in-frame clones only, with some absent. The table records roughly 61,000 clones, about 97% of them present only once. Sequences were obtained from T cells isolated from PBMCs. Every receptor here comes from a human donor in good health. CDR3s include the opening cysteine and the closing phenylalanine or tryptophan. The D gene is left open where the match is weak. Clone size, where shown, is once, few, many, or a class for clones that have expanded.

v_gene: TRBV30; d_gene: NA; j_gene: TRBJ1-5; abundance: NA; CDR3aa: CAWSRFTGGRAPQHF; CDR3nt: TGTGCCTGGAGTCGATTTACTGGAGGGAGGGCGCCCCAGCATTTT
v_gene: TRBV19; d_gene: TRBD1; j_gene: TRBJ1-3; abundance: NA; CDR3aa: CASSQLTGLTGNTIYF; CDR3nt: TGTGCCAGTAGCCAGCTGACAGGGTTAACTGGAAACACCATATATTTT
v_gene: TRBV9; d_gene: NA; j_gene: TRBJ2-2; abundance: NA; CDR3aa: CASSVVGAPTNTGELFF; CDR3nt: TGTGCCAGCAGCGTAGTGGGGGCACCTACGAACACCGGGGAGCTGTTTTTT
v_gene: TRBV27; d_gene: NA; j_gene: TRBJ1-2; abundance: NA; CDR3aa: CASSSGTDLYGYTF; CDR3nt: TGTGCCAGCAGTTCGGGAACAGACCTCTATGGCTACACCTTC
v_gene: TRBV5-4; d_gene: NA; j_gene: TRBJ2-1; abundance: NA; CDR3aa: CASSGGQFVYNEQFF; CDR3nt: TGTGCCAGCAGCGGCGGACAGTTTGTCTACAATGAGCAGTTCTTC
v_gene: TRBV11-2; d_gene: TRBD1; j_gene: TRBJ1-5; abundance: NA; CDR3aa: CASSSGQGFGQPQHF; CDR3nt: TGTGCCAGCAGCTCTGGACAGGGGTTTGGTCAGCCCCAGCATTTT
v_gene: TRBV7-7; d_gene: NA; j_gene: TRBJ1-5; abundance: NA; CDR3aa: CASTEYTQPQHF; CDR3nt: TGTGCTAGCACCGAGTATACTCAGCCCCAGCATTTT
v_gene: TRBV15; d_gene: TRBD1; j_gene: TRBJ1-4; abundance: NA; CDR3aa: CATSRGMGPGQGVNEKLFF; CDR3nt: TGTGCCACCAGCAGAGGAATGGGGCCGGGACAGGGAGTTAATGAAAAACTGTTTTTT
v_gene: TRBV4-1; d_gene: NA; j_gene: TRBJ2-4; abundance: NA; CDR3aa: CASSQGGQAKNIQYF; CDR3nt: TGCGCCAGCAGCCAAGGGGGCCAAGCCAAAAACATTCAGTACTTC
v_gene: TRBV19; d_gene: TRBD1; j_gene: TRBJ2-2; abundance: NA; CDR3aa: CASSPQGAGELFF; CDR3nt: TGTGCCAGTAGCCCACAGGGGGCCGGGGAGCTGTTTTTT
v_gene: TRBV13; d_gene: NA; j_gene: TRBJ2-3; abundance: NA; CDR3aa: CASSSGTFYTDTQYF; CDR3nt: TGTGCCAGCAGCTCAGGGACTTTTTACACAGATACGCAGTATTTT
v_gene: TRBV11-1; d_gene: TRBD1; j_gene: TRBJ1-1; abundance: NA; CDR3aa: CASSPLLGGVNTEAFF; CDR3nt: TGTGCCAGCAGCCCTCTCCTAGGGGGCGTAAACACTGAAGCTTTCTTT
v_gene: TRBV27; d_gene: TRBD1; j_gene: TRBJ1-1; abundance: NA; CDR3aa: CASRITGGTEAFF; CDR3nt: TGTGCCAGCCGGATAACAGGGGGCACTGAAGCTTTCTTT
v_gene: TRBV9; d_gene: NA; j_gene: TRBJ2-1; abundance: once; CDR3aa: CASSVGPTLGNEQFF; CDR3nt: TGTGCCAGCAGCGTAGGTCCTACACTAGGCAATGAGCAGTTCTTC
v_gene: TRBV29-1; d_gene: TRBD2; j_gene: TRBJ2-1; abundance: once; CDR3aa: CSVDARREVLNEQFF; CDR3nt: TGCAGCGTTGATGCACGCCGGGAGGTCCTCAATGAGCAGTTCTTC
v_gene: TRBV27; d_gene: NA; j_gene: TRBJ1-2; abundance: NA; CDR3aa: CASSLTGRGNYGYTF; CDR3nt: TGTGCCAGCAGTTTAACGGGAAGGGGGAACTATGGCTACACCTTC
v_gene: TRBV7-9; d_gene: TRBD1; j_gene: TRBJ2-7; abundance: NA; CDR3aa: CASSGQGNYEQYF; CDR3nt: TGTGCCAGCAGCGGACAGGGAAACTACGAGCAGTACTTC
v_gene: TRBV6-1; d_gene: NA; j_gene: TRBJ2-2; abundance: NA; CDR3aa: CASTRDQNTGELFF; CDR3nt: TGTGCCAGCACGCGGGACCAGAACACCGGGGAGCTGTTTTTT
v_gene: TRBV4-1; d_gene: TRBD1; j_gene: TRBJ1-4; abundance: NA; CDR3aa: CASSWGQGRLSNEKLFF; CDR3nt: TGCGCCAGCAGCTGGGGACAGGGGAGGCTGAGTAATGAAAAACTGTTTTTT
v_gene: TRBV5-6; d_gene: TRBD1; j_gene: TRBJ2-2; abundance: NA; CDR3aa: CASTGQPPTGELFF; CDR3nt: TGTGCCAGCACGGGACAGCCCCCCACCGGGGAGCTGTTTTTT
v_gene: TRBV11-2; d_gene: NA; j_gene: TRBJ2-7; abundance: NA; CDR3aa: CATQLTSTAYEQYF; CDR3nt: TGTGCCACCCAGCTTACGTCGACTGCCTACGAGCAGTACTTC
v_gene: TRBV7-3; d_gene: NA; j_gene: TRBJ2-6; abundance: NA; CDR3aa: CASSSNSGANVLTF; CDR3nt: TGTGCCAGCAGCTCCAACTCTGGGGCCAACGTCCTGACTTTC
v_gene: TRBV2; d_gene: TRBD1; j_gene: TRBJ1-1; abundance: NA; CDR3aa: CASSPEDRIWVPEAFF; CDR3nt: TGTGCCAGCAGTCCAGAGGACAGGATTTGGGTACCTGAAGCTTTCTTT
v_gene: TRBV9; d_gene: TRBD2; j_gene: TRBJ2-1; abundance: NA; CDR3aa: CASSPAGAGGRAEQFF; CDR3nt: TGTGCCAGCAGCCCAGCGGGGGCGGGGGGGCGGGCGGAGCAGTTCTTC
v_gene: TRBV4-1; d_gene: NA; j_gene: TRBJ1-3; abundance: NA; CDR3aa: CASSQGSRGNTIYF; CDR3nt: TGCGCCAGCAGCCAAGGGTCCAGGGGAAACACCATATATTTT
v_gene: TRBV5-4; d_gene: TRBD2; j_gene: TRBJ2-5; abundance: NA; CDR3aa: CASSLAQREGRGETQYF; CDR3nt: TGTGCCAGCAGCTTGGCCCAGCGGGAGGGCCGGGGAGAGACCCAGTACTTC
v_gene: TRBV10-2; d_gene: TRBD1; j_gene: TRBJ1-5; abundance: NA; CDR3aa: CASTHDRGSNQPQHF; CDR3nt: TGCGCCAGCACACATGACAGGGGTAGCAATCAGCCCCAGCATTTT
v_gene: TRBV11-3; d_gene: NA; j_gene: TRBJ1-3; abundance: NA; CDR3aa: CASSFGRGSGNTIYF; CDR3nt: TGTGCCAGCAGCTTCGGCAGGGGCTCTGGAAACACCATATATTTT
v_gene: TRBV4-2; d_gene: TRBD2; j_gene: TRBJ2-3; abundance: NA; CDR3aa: CASSQAGGRTDTQYF; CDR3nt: TGTGCCAGCAGCCAAGCGGGGGGGCGCACAGATACGCAGTATTTT
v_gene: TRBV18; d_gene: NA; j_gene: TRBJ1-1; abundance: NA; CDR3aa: CASSPRTAPRDTEAFF; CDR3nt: TGTGCCAGCTCACCTAGGACAGCGCCCAGGGACACTGAAGCTTTCTTT
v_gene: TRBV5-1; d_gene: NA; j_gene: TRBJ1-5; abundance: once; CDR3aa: CASSSGLSNQPQHF; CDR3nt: TGCGCCAGCAGCTCGGGACTGAGCAATCAGCCCCAGCATTTT
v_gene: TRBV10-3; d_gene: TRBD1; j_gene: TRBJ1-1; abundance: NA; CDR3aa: CAISVSRGQGSTEAFF; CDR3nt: TGTGCCATCAGTGTTTCCCGGGGACAGGGTTCCACTGAAGCTTTCTTT
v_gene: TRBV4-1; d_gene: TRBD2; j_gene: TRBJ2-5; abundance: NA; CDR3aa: CASRPEGGRIETQYF; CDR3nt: TGCGCCAGCAGGCCTGAGGGCGGGAGAATCGAGACCCAGTACTTC
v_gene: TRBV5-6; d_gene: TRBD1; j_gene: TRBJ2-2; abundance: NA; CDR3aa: CASSFPGGRDTGELFF; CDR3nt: TGTGCCAGCAGCTTCCCAGGGGGCAGGGACACCGGGGAGCTGTTTTTT
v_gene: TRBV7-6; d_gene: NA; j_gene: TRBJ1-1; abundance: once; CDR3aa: CASSLAGGGTEAFF; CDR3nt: TGTGCCAGCAGCTTAGCAGGGGGAGGGACTGAAGCTTTCTTT
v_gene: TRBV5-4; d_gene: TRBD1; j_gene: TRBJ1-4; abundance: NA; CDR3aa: CASSSTGTGEKLFF; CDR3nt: TGTGCCAGCAGCTCAACCGGGACAGGTGAAAAACTGTTTTTT
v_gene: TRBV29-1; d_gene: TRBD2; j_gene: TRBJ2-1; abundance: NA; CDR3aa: CSVPPGGASYNEQFF; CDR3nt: TGCAGCGTTCCGCCCGGGGGGGCTTCCTACAATGAGCAGTTCTTC
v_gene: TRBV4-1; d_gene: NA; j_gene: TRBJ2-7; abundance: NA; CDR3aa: CASSQRDKRSSYEQYF; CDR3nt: TGCGCCAGCAGCCAACGGGACAAGCGAAGCTCCTACGAGCAGTACTTC
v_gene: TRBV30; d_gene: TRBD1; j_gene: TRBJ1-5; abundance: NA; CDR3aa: CAWSVRDRRNQPQHF; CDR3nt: TGTGCCTGGAGTGTAAGGGACAGACGCAATCAGCCCCAGCATTTT
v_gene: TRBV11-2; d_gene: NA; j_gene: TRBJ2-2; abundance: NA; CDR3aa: CASSPRGASGELFF; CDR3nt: TGTGCCAGCAGCCCTCGGGGGGCCTCCGGGGAGCTGTTTTTT
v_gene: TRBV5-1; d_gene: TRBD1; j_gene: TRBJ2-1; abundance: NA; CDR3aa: CASSSGDRNEQFF; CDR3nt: TGCGCCAGCAGCTCCGGGGACAGGAACGAGCAGTTCTTC
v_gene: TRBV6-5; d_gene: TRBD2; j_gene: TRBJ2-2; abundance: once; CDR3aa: CASSLTSGTGELFF; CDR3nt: TGTGCCAGCAGTTTGACTAGCGGGACCGGGGAGCTGTTTTTT
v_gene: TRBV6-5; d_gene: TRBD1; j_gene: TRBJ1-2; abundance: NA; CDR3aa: CASSYLAGGDGYTF; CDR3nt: TGTGCCAGCAGTTACTTGGCAGGGGGAGATGGCTACACCTTC
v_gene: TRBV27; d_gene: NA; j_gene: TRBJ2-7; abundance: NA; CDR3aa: CASSFLTGFGEQYF; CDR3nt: TGTGCCAGCAGTTTCTTGACGGGTTTTGGGGAGCAGTACTTC
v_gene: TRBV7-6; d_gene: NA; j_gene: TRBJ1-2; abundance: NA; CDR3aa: CASSLGWSPGDGYTF; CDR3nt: TGTGCCAGCAGCTTAGGTTGGAGTCCCGGGGATGGCTACACCTTC
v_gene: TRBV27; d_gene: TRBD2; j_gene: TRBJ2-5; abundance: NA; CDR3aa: CASRQRTSGSREETQYF; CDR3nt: TGTGCCAGCAGACAACGGACTAGCGGGAGTCGTGAAGAGACCCAGTACTTC
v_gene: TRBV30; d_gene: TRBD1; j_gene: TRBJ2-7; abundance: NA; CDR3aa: CAWRLGDRPYEQYF; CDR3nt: TGTGCCTGGAGGTTGGGGGACAGACCCTACGAGCAGTACTTC
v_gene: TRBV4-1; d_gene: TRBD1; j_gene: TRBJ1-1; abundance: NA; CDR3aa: CASSQGGQGRNTEAFF; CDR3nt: TGCGCCAGCAGCCAAGGCGGACAGGGTAGGAACACTGAAGCTTTCTTT
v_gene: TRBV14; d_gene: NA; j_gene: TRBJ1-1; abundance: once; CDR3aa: CASSQVRLRRNTEAFF; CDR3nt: TGTGCCAGCAGCCAAGTGAGATTGCGGCGGAACACTGAAGCTTTCTTT
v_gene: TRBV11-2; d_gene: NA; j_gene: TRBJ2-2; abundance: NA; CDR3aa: CASSFLRLVANTGELFF; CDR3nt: TGTGCCAGCAGCTTCCTCCGACTAGTCGCGAACACCGGGGAGCTGTTTTTT
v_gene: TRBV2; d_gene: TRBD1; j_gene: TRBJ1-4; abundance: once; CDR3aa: CVSGDRREKLFF; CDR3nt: TGTGTCAGCGGGGACAGGCGCGAAAAACTGTTTTTT